Listed here are 9 T cell receptor beta chains from one sample, sequenced in a study of cytomegalovirus exposure and HLA in healthy donors. Primers: 60 Vbeta forward and 13 Jbeta reverse. Assay: immunoSEQ multiplex PCR; the TCRdb copy retains only in-frame clones and omits some. The sample lists under 200,000 clones; about 81% were seen once. The sequenced sample was PBMCs. The receptor source for this set is a woman aged 18-29 years in good health and CMV-seropositive.

The chain recombines TRBV15 with TRBJ2-1; TRBD1 aligns across 7 bases. The V gene's germline CDR1 is LNHNV and CDR2 YYDKDF (reference sequence). The CDR3 spans 17 residues. The V segment lost 0 bases and the J segment 9 bases; nucleotides outside the gene matches: 14. CDR3 sequence reads: CATSRDRGAGGVGEQFF. The DNA for the CDR3 is TGTGCCACCAGCAGAGATAGGGGCGCAGGGGGAGTAGGTGAGCAGTTCTTC.

V gene TRBV2 combines with J gene TRBJ2-1; 7 bases are shared with TRBD2. The germline V gene has CDR1 SNHLY and CDR2 FYNNEI. The CDR3 is 17 residues long. V lost 7 bases to trimming and J lost 1 base; unmatched junction nucleotides: 13. CDR3 bases: TGTGCCAGCAATTCAAATATGGCGGGGGATTCCTACAATGAGCAGTTCTTC. Its translation: CASNSNMAGDSYNEQFF.

The CDR3 DNA follows: TGTGCCAGTATCCACGATTTGGGCTATGAGACGCAGTATTTT. Amino acids: CASIHDLGYETQYF. J is TRBJ2-3 and V is TRBV19; unclear D gene. Trimming pared 7 bases from V and 9 bases from J, leaving 20 bases between. The CDR3 consists of 14 residues. Germline V gives CDR1 LNHDA, CDR2 SQIVND (reference sequence).

The chain employs TRBV5-4 and TRBJ1-6; 9 bases are a match to TRBD1. Germline V lookup: CDR1 SGHNT, CDR2 YYREEE (reference sequence). The length of the CDR3 is 16 residues. V trimming: 1 base; J trimming: 9 bases; junction bases outside the gene matches: 8. CDR3 region: CASSLLFGQGTSPLHF. The CDR3 DNA follows: TGTGCCAGCAGCTTGCTCTTTGGACAGGGGACTTCACCCCTCCACTTT.

J is TRBJ1-1 and V is TRBV27; perhaps TRBD1 as D (5 bases). V was pared by 4 bases and J by 6 bases, with 12 bases between. Per the germline V gene, CDR1 is MNHEY and CDR2 is SMNVEV (reference sequence). The CDR3 contains 13 residues. CDR3 amino acids: CASSWGGVAEAFF. In DNA, the CDR3 is TGTGCCAGCAGTTGGGGGGGAGTTGCTGAAGCTTTCTTT.

This rearrangement joins TRBV14 to TRBJ1-2; tentative D call: TRBD1 (6 bases). Germline CDR1 is SGHDN and CDR2 is FVKESK. The CDR3 loop spans 15 amino acids. V was trimmed by 3 bases and J by 2 bases, leaving 13 bases between them. The DNA of the CDR3 is TGTGCCAGCAGCCACCCCGACAGGCCGAACTATGGCTACACCTTC. Its protein product is CASSHPDRPNYGYTF.

The chain employs TRBV2 and TRBJ2-3, with D unresolved. The CDR3 is 12 amino acids. Germline lookup yields CDR1 SNHLY and CDR2 FYNNEI. V lost 7 bases and J 6 bases, leaving 11 bases between the germline ends. The CDR3 DNA reads as TGTGCCAGCACCGGAGCGAGGGATACGCAGTATTTT. It specifies CASTGARDTQYF.

Only one count was recorded for this clone. The V and J genes are TRBV10-3 and TRBJ2-1; TRBD2 is a possible D gene (5 bases). This CDR3 is 14 amino acids long. Germline loops: CDR1 ENHRY, CDR2 SYGVKD. V was cut by 8 bases and J by 5 bases, with 16 bases left in between. For the CDR3, the DNA is TGTGCCATCGGTCGGGGTGGGCCCAACAATGAGCAGTTCTTC. Translating it yields CAIGRGGPNNEQFF.

In its sample, this clone was seen once. The chain links TRBV19 to TRBJ1-2; unclear D gene. The CDR3 consists of 12 residues. Germline V gene sequence: CDR1 LNHDA, CDR2 SQIVND (reference sequence). The V gene lost 5 bases and the J gene lost 7 bases, with 11 bases spanning the gap. Here the CDR3 reads CASSYSARGYTF. CDR3 coding DNA: TGTGCCAGTAGTTACTCCGCTCGTGGCTACACCTTC.